This T cell receptor beta chain was identified during a study of cytotoxic CD8 clonotypes in ibrutinib-treated CLL. Across the whole study: After median approximately 74 months, approximately 14 stayed in remission, about twelve progressed; responses approximately 24 partial, 2 complete.

Here immunoSEQ multiplex PCR was the method, and the copy in TCRdb shows in-frame clones only, minus some. The sample has about 160,000 clones; under 85% are singletons. Regarding the study as a whole: Collection times varied between progressing and sustained-remission patients. Clonality at baseline surpassed age-matched healthy donors and tracked circulating CD8+ T-cell counts. Increased clonality at ibrutinib response gave way to a return toward baseline at progression.

Comment on this clone: Its specificity is unknown.

The CDR3 extends over 15 amino acids. CDR1 and CDR2 from the germline V gene are SGHKS and YYEKEE (reference sequence). J was trimmed by 4 bases and V by 1 base; bases with no gene match: 5. Sequenced here: PBMCs, sampled after 24 months of ibrutinib treatment. This TCR was sampled from a human donor with chronic lymphocytic leukemia. This chain uses TRBV5-5 with TRBJ2-3, with 8 bases that match TRBD1. The CDR3 loop is CASSLQAGGSDTQYF. The DNA for the CDR3 is TGTGCCAGCAGCTTGCAGGCAGGGGGCTCAGATACGCAGTATTTT. Full variable domain (remainder filled in from reference TRBV5-5 and TRBJ2-3): DAGVTQSPTHLIKTRGQQVTLRCSPISGHKSVSWYQQVLGQGPQFIFQYYEKEERGRGNFPDRFSARQFPNYSSELNVNALLLGDSALYLCASSLQAGGSDTQYFGPGTRLTVL.